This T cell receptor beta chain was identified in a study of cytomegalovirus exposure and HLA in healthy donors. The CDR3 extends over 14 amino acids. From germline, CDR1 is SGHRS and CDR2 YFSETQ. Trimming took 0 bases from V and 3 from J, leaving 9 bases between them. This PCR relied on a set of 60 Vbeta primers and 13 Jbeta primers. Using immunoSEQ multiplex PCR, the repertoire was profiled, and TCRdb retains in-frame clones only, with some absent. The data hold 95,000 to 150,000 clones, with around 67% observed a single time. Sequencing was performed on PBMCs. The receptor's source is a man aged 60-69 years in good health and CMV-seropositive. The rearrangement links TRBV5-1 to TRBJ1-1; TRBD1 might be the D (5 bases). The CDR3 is CASSLGFRDTEAFF. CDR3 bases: TGCGCCAGCAGCTTGGGTTTCAGGGACACTGAAGCTTTCTTT. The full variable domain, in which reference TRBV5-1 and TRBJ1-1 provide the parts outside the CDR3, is KAGVTQTPRYLIKTRGQQVTLSCSPISGHRSVSWYQQTPGQGLQFLFEYFSETQRNKGNFPGRFSGRQFSNSRSEMNVSTLELGDSALYLCASSLGFRDTEAFFGQGTRLTVV.